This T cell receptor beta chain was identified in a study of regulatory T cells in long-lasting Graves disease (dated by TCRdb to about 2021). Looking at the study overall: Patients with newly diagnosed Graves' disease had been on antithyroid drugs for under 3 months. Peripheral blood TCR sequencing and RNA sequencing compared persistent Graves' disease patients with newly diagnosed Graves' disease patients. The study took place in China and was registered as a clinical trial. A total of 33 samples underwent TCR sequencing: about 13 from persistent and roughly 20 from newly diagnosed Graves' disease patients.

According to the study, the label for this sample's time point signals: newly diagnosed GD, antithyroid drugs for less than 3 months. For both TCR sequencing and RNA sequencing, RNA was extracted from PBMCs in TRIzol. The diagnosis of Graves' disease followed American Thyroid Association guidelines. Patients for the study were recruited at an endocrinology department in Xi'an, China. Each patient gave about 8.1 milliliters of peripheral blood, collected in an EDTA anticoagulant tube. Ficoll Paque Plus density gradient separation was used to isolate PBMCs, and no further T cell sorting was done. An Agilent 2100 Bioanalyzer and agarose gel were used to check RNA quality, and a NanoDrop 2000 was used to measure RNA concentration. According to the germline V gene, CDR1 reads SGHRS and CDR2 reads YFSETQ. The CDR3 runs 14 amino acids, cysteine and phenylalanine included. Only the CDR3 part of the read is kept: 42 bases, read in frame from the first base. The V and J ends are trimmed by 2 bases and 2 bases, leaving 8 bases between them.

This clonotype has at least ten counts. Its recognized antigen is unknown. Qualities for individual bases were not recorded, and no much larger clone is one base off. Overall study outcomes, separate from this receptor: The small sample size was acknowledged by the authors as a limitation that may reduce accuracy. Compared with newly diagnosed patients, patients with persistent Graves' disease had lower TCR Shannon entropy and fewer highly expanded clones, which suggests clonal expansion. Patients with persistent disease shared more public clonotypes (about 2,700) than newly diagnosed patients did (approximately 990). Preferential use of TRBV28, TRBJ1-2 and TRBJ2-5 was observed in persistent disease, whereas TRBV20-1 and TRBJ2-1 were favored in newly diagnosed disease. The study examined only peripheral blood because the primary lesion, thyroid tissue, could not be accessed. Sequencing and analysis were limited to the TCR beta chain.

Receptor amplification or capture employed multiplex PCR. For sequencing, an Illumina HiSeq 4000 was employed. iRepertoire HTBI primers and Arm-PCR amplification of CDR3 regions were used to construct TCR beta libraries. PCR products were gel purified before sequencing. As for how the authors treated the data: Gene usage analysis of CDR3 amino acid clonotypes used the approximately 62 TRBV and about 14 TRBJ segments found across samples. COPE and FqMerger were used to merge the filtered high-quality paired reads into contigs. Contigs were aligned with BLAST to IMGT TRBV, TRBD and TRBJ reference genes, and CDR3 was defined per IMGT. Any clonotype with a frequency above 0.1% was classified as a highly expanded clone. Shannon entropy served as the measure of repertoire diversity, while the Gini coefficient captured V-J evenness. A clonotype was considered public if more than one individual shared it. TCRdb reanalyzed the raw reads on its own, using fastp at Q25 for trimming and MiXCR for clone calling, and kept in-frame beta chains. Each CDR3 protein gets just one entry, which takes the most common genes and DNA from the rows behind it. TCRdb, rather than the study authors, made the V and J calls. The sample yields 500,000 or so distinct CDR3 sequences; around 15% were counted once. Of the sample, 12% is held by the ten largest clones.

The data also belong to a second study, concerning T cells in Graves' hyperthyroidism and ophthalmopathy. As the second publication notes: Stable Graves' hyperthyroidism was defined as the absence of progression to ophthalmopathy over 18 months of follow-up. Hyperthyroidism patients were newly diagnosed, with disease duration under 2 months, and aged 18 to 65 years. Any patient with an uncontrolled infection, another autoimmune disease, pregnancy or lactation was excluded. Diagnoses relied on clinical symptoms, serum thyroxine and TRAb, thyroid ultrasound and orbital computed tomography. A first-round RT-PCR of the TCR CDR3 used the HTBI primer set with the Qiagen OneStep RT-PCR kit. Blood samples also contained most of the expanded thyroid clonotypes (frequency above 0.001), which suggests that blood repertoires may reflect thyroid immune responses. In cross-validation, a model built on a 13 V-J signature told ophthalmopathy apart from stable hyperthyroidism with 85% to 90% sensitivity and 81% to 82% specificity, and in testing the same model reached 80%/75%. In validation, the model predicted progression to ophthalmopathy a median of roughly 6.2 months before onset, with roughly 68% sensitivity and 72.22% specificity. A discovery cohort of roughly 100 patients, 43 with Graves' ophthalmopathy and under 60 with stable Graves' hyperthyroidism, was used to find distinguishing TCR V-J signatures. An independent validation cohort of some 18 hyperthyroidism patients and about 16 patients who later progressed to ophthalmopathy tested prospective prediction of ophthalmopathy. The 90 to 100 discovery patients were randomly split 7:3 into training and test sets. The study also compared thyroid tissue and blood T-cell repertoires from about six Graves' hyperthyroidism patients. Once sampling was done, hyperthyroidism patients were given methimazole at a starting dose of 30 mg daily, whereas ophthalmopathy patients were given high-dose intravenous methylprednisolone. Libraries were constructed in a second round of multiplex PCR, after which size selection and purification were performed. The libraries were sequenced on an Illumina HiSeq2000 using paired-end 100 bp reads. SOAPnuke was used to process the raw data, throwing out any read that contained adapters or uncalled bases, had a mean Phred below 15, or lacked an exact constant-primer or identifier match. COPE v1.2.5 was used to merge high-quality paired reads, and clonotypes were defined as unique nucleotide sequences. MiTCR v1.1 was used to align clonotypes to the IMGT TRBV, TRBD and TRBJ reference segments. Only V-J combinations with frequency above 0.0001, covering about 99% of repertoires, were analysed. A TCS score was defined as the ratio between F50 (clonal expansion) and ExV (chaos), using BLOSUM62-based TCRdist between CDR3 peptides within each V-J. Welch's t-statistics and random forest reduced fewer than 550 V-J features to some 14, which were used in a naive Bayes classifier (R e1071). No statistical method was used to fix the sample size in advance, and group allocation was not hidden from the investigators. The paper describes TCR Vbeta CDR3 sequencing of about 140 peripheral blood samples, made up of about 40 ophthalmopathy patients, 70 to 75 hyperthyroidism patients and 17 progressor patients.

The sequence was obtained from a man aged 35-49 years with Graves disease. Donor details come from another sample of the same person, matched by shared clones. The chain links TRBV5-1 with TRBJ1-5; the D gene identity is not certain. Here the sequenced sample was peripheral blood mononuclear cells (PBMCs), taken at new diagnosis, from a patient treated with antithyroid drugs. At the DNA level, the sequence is TGCGCCAGCAGCTTAGAAGCGGGCAATCAGCCCCAGCATTTT. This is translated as CASSLEAGNQPQHF.